Below, one T cell receptor (beta chain) is given with its context. What this receptor recognizes is not known. Nothing much larger sits one base from this clone, and base qualities are not available. The entry originates in a study of blood T cell repertoires in COVID-19 (dated by TCRdb to about 2020). In terms of the full investigation: The collaborator samples originated in the United States, Italy and Spain and spanned the acute and convalescent phases of COVID-19. The prospective study material was composed of cDNA or gDNA derived from T cells, B-cell-depleted T cells, or PBMCs. Subjects who had been exposed to COVID-19, were actively infected with it, or had recovered from it provided the deeply sampled blood TCRbeta repertoires that made up the dataset. The repertoires were released in a freely available public database meant as a resource for research on the immune response to SARS-CoV-2. The samples were drawn from two sources: the first 160 participants of the ongoing ImmuneRACE study, and some 1,300 subjects contributed by 6 global collaborators. Nearly every sample came with metadata listing a de-identified subject ID, COVID-19 status, age in years and sex. Where HLA class I and class II types were available, the types were taken from metadata supplied by the sample provider, not from assay-based typing. The research as a whole found: The amount of clinical and demographic metadata varied by source and participant and was provided uncurated.

For CDR1 and CDR2, the germline V gene lists MNHNS and SASEGT. V loses 3 bases of germline sequence and J loses 5 bases, and the interval between the two ends is 16 bases. The CDR3 goes from the cysteine to the phenylalanine over 15 residues. Only the CDR3 DNA stays, 45 bases, in frame from base 1. TCRbeta CDR3 regions were amplified from genomic DNA by means of the immunoSEQ Assay, a bias-controlled multiplex PCR. The original pipeline was this. Nucleated cell counts per sample were estimated from amplification of reference gene primers within the assay. To quantify the absolute abundance of each unique TCRbeta CDR3 rearrangement, sequence reads were collapsed and filtered. For each sample, productive Simpson clonality was calculated as the square root of Simpson's diversity index across productive rearrangements. The immuneACCESS repertoire file appears here via TCRdb, limited to in-frame rearrangements. These files lack a portion of the clones; in checked studies, under half of the deficit traces to unresolved V genes, and the cause of the others is not known. V, J and clone size reflect that table, while D and trimming were determined from the DNA. The sample table holds about 140,000 clones, of which approximately 86% were seen once. More than 1.5% of the sample is taken by the ten largest.

Each collaborating institution followed its own protocols to collect whole blood in K2EDTA tubes. For TCRbeta analysis, collaborators shipped samples as frozen whole blood, isolated PBMCs, or DNA extracted from either of those sample types. The material sequenced was peripheral blood. Here the chain combines TRBV6-1 and TRBJ2-5; matching of 6 bases hints at TRBD2 as the D gene. The sequence came from a woman aged 55 to 70 with acute or convalescent COVID-19. In nucleotide form, the sequence is TGTGCCAGCAGTGACCCCGGGACGGCGGGGGAGACCCAGTACTTC. Translation gives CASSDPGTAGETQYF.